These 7 T cell receptor beta chains were sequenced from one sample in a study of T cell responses to AZD1222 COVID-19 vaccine. Data came from immunoSEQ multiplex PCR; TCRdb stores just in-frame clones and leaves some out. The table lists about 160,000 clones, more than 75% of them singletons. The specimen was peripheral blood, collected 28 days after the second AZD1222 dose. The receptors shown here come from an adult who received the AZD1222 COVID-19 vaccine.

The rearrangement joins TRBV6-5 to TRBJ2-7; TRBD1 agrees at 7 bases. After removal of 8 bases from V and 9 bases from J, the junction contained 7 bases not matched to a gene. This CDR3 has 11 residues. Germline CDR1 reads MNHEY; CDR2 reads SVGAGI. This chain's CDR3 is CASDRRTGQYF. The CDR3 DNA sequence: TGTGCCAGCGATCGACGGACAGGGCAGTACTTC.

In regard to this clone: The same CDR3 arises from other DNA sequences in this sample as well. The chain couples TRBV2 to TRBJ1-1, with unresolved D. This CDR3 has 14 amino acids. Germline-derived CDR1 and CDR2 are SNHLY and FYNNEI. V shed 4 bases and J shed 0 bases, with 9 bases lying between them. In DNA form, the CDR3 reads TGTGCCAGCAGTGTCACCACCCTGAACACTGAAGCTTTCTTT. Its translation: CASSVTTLNTEAFF.

The V and J genes are TRBV4-1 and TRBJ1-6; D gene unclear. This CDR3 region has 16 residues. The ends were cut back, 6 bases at V and 10 bases at J, with 22 bases in the middle. Germline CDR1 and CDR2: MGHRA and YSYEKL. DNA for the CDR3: TGCGCCAGCAGTCCGGACGGGCAGAGTTTAGGCTCACCCCTCCACTTT. This sequence encodes CASSPDGQSLGSPLHF.

The CDR3 region has the DNA TGCAGTGCTAGTCGCCCAATGACAGGCCCTAACTATGGCTACACCTTC. This gives the protein CSASRPMTGPNYGYTF. The rearrangement joins TRBV20-1 to TRBJ1-2; the D gene is possibly TRBD1 (6 bases). The CDR3 is 16 amino acids. In germline, CDR1 is DFQATT, CDR2 SNEGSKA (reference sequence). The ends were cut back, 3 bases at V and 0 bases at J, with 17 bases in the middle.

This chain connects TRBV4-3 to TRBJ1-6; D is ambiguous. The CDR3 extends over 14 amino acids. Trimming shortened V by 0 bases and J by 7 bases, and 7 bases separated the two germline ends. Germline V gene data show CDR1 as LGHNA and CDR2 as YSLEER. CDR3 sequence (DNA): TGCGCCAGCAGCCAAGAGCGCAGAAATTCACCCCTCCACTTT. It codes for CASSQERRNSPLHF.

The chain couples TRBV30 to TRBJ1-6; the D is unclear. The length of the CDR3 is 14 residues. Germline V lookup: CDR1 GTSNPN, CDR2 SVGIG (reference sequence). V was shortened by 3 bases and J by 1 base, with 7 bases between the two germline ends. The CDR3 bases are TGTGCCTGGAGATACGGATCCTATAATTCACCCCTCCACTTT. Protein product: CAWRYGSYNSPLHF. Together with reference TRBV30 and TRBJ1-6, the CDR3 gives the full variable domain: SQTIHQWPATLVQPVGSPLSLECTVEGTSNPNLYWYRQAAGRGLQLLFYSVGIGQISSEVPQNLSASRPQDRQFILSSKKLLLSDSGFYLCAWRYGSYNSPLHFGNGTRLTVT.

The chain recombines TRBV2 with TRBJ1-2; no firm D call. V lost 3 bases, J lost 0 bases, and 11 bases lay in between. The CDR3 spans 15 residues. Germline V CDR1 and CDR2: SNHLY, FYNNEI. CDR3 amino acids: CASSDGVSSNYGYTF. CDR3 sequence (DNA): TGTGCCAGCAGTGACGGGGTCTCTTCTAACTATGGCTACACCTTC.